This T cell receptor (beta chain) was identified during a study of tumor and adjacent non-tumor tissue in lung cancer. The overall study: Histology: under 15 adenocarcinoma, a couple of squamous cell carcinoma, 1 small cell lung cancer. Samples averaged about 4.2 million productive TCRbeta reads each. Study-level results: In normal lung, the top 100 clones were significantly more dominant than in tumor. TCR diversity was significantly greater in tumor than normal lung tissue.

On this clonotype: What it binds is not known. The germline gene is not matched at one end of the junction; a read error may be the cause.

A modified ARM-PCR protocol with three rounds of nested PCR amplified TCRbeta. TCRdb reanalysed the multiplex PCR reads using MiXCR and keeps one entry per CDR3 protein. This sample yields about 120,000 distinct CDR3 sequences, of which 84% are seen a single time; about 23% belongs to the top ten. No cell sorting was done before RNA was extracted from the tissue. Sequencing was carried out using lung tumor tissue. This clonotype was obtained from a man in his sixties or seventies with non-small cell lung cancer.

In DNA form, the CDR3 reads TGTACCAGCAGTTTAGGGGGTAGGGACGGATACAATGAGCAGTTCTTC. Translation gives CTSSLGGRDGYNEQFF. The chain links TRBV11-2 to TRBJ2-1; D may be TRBD1 (6 bases). The CDR3 totals 16 residues. Germline lookup yields CDR1 SGHAT and CDR2 FQNNGV. The full variable domain, with the rest looked up from reference TRBV11-2 and TRBJ2-1, is EAGVAQSPRYKIIEKRQSVAFWCNPISGHATLYWYQQILGQGPKLLIQFQNNGVVDDSQLPKDRFSAERLKGVDSTLKIQPAKLEDSAVYLCTSSLGGRDGYNEQFFGPGTRLTVL.